A single sample is the source of the 32 T cell receptor beta chains below, sequenced in a study of TIL therapy for anti-PD-1-resistant metastatic lung cancer. Time point in this sample: pre-treatment sample, taken before nivolumab and TIL therapy. Sequencing used immunoSEQ v3. This table comes from immunoSEQ multiplex PCR, and its TCRdb copy is limited to in-frame clones, with some not included. This table holds some 16,000 clones, 70% to 80% found once. Sample: blood, taken at baseline. The receptors come from a person aged 25-79 years with non-small cell lung cancer.

J is TRBJ2-7 and V is TRBV6-1; 7 positions agree with TRBD1. This CDR3 contains 15 residues. Germline CDR1 is MNHNS and CDR2 is SASEGT. V trimming: 0 bases; J trimming: 0 bases; junction bases outside the gene matches: 2. The CDR3 region has the DNA TGTGCCAGCAGTGAAGCGTCAGGGGGCTCCTACGAGCAGTACTTC. It translates to CASSEASGGSYEQYF.

V and J are TRBV6-4 and TRBJ2-2, with a possible D match to TRBD2 (6 bases). Trimming removed 3 bases at V and 3 bases at J, with 8 bases between. The germline V gene has CDR1 MRHNA and CDR2 SNTAGT. This CDR3 has 14 residues. The CDR3 DNA reads TGTGCCAGCAGTGAGGGGGGTGACACCGGGGAGCTGTTTTTT. Its translation is CASSEGGDTGELFF.

The chain uses TRBV7-3 and TRBJ1-1; a possible D gene is TRBD1 (6 bases). Between the trimmed V and J ends, which lost 6 bases and 4 bases, there was a span of 18 bases. CDR1 SGHTA and CDR2 FQGTGA come from the germline V gene. The CDR3 is made up of 15 amino acids. The DNA of the CDR3 is TGTGCCAGCAGTAAAGAGCGGGGGGCGAGCACTGAAGCTTTCTTT. It yields the protein CASSKERGASTEAFF. The full variable domain, its missing parts supplied by reference TRBV7-3 and TRBJ1-1, is GAGVSQTPSNKVTEKGKYVELRCDPISGHTALYWYRQSLGQGPEFLIYFQGTGAADDSGLPNDRFFAVRPEGSVSTLKIQRTERGDSAVYLCASSKERGASTEAFFGQGTRLTVV.

This clone showed up just a few times. The V call is TRBV4-3, the J call TRBJ2-2; the D call may be TRBD1 or TRBD2 (6 bases each). With 0 bases removed from V and 4 bases from J, the gap between germline ends came to 15 bases. The CDR3 totals 17 residues. CDR1 and CDR2 (germline): LGHNA, YSLEER. The CDR3 nucleotides read TGCGCCAGCAGCCAAGATCCCGGGGGCAGGGGCACCGGGGAGCTGTTTTTT. This translates into CASSQDPGGRGTGELFF.

The chain carries TRBV30 and TRBJ2-1, with a possible D match to TRBD1 (6 bases). This CDR3 is built from 13 residues. Trimming took 2 bases from V and 5 from J, leaving 10 bases between them. Germline V CDR1 and CDR2: GTSNPN, SVGIG (reference sequence). The CDR3 protein is CAWSQGHNNEQFF. The CDR3 DNA sequence: TGTGCCTGGAGTCAGGGACACAACAATGAGCAGTTCTTC.

J is TRBJ2-5 and V is TRBV20-1, with D uncertain. Germline-derived CDR1 and CDR2 are DFQATT and SNEGSKA (reference sequence). This CDR3 spans 11 amino acids. V dropped 6 bases and J dropped 2 bases, with 7 bases sitting between them. In DNA form, the CDR3 reads TGCAGTGCCAGGTGGCAAGAGACCCAGTACTTC. Translation: CSARWQETQYF.

The chain employs TRBV13 and TRBJ1-2; 7 positions match TRBD1. The CDR3 loop spans 15 amino acids. Germline values: CDR1 PRHDT, CDR2 FYEKMQ (reference sequence). The V gene end was trimmed by 1 base and the J gene end by 4 bases; junction bases not matched to a gene: 6. The CDR3 sequence is CASSLDGTVPYGYTF. CDR3 DNA: TGTGCCAGCAGCTTAGATGGGACAGTCCCCTATGGCTACACCTTC.

This chain links TRBV6-8 with TRBJ1-5; the D is unclear. Trimming removed 7 bases at V and 2 bases at J, with 18 bases between. Germline V gene lookup returns CDR1 MNHGY and CDR2 SAAAGT. The CDR3 extends over 16 amino acids. This CDR3 is CASTLGLRSGNQPQHF. The CDR3 bases are TGTGCCAGCACCCTAGGGTTACGGTCTGGCAATCAGCCCCAGCATTTT.

This clone has a handful of counts. The chain couples TRBV25-1 to TRBJ2-2; 9 positions agree with TRBD1. Looked up from germline, CDR1 is MGHDK and CDR2 is SYGVNS. The ends lost 4 bases at V and 3 bases at J; junction bases unmatched: 0. The CDR3 spans 14 residues. CDR3 protein: CASSGQGDTGELFF. The CDR3 bases are TGTGCCAGCAGTGGACAGGGGGACACCGGGGAGCTGTTTTTT.

This CDR3 is CSVGTGTSRGGYTF. The CDR3, as DNA: TGCAGCGTTGGGACCGGGACATCCAGGGGTGGCTACACCTTC. This chain joins TRBV29-1 and TRBJ1-2, with D possibly matching TRBD1 (6 bases). V lost 4 bases to trimming and J lost 7 bases, with 19 bases between them. The CDR3 has 14 residues. Germline loops: CDR1 SQVTM, CDR2 ANQGSEA. The full variable domain, with the rest looked up from reference TRBV29-1 and TRBJ1-2, is SAVISQKPSRDICQRGTSLTIQCQVDSQVTMMFWYRQQPGQSLTLIATANQGSEATYESGFVIDKFPISRPNLTFSTLTVSNMSPEDSSIYLCSVGTGTSRGGYTFGSGTRLTVV.

The V call is TRBV6-6, the J call TRBJ2-2; D is uncertain. This CDR3 region has 11 residues. The germline V gene has CDR1 MNHNY and CDR2 SVGAGI (reference sequence). The V end was cut by 6 bases, the J end by 8 bases, with 7 bases between. The DNA of the CDR3 is TGTGCCAGCAGCCTGGCTGGGGAGCTGTTTTTT. Its protein product is CASSLAGELFF.

The rearrangement uses TRBV5-1 and TRBJ2-3, with 11 bases matching TRBD2. This CDR3 region has 15 residues. V lost 4 bases and J lost 1; bases outside the gene matches: 2. Germline V CDR1 and CDR2: SGHRS, YFSETQ. Here the CDR3 DNA reads TGCGCCAGCAGCCCACTAGCGGGGGGCACAGATACGCAGTATTTT. Protein sequence: CASSPLAGGTDTQYF.

The CDR3 coding sequence is TGTGCCAGCAGCTTAGTACAGGGGAGGAACTATGGCTACACCTTC. Translated: CASSLVQGRNYGYTF. J is TRBJ1-2 and V is TRBV7-9; 7 bases align to TRBD1. Germline CDR1 is SEHNR and CDR2 is FQNEAQ (reference sequence). V gave up 1 base and J gave up 2 bases; unmatched junction bases: 4. This CDR3 is 15 amino acids long.

The gene calls are TRBV30 and TRBJ1-5; D remains ambiguous. V lost 0 bases, J lost 2 bases, and 11 bases lay in between. CDR1 is GTSNPN and CDR2 is SVGIG in the germline V gene (reference sequence). The CDR3 covers 15 residues. The CDR3 region is CAWSVYPGGNQPQHF. The CDR3 nucleotides read TGTGCCTGGAGTGTATACCCCGGCGGCAATCAGCCCCAGCATTTT. Based on the CDR3 plus reference TRBV30 and TRBJ1-5, the full variable domain is SQTIHQWPATLVQPVGSPLSLECTVEGTSNPNLYWYRQAAGRGLQLLFYSVGIGQISSEVPQNLSASRPQDRQFILSSKKLLLSDSGFYLCAWSVYPGGNQPQHFGDGTRLSIL.

This clone was recorded a few times. The rearrangement joins TRBV29-1 to TRBJ1-1; D gene uncertain. The ends were cut back, 5 bases at V and 0 bases at J, with 4 bases in the middle. CDR1 and CDR2 from the germline V gene are SQVTM and ANQGSEA. The CDR3 runs to 11 residues. The CDR3 region has the DNA TGCAGCGTTTTCGTGAACACTGAAGCTTTCTTT. This codes for CSVFVNTEAFF.

This clone turned up a few times. The CDR3 nucleotides are TGTGCCAGCAGAGACAGGGTTTTGAGCACTGAAGCTTTCTTT. Translated: CASRDRVLSTEAFF. The genes are TRBV7-2 and TRBJ1-1; TRBD1 matches at 7 bases. CDR3 length: 14 residues. V was pared by 6 bases and J by 4 bases, with 8 bases of the junction left unmatched. Germline loops: CDR1 SGHTA, CDR2 FQGNSA. Using reference TRBV7-2 and TRBJ1-1 for the parts outside the CDR3, the full variable domain is GAGVSQSPSNKVTEKGKDVELRCDPISGHTALYWYRQSLGQGLEFLIYFQGNSAPDKSGLPSDRFSAERTGGSVSTLTIQRTQQEDSAVYLCASRDRVLSTEAFFGQGTRLTVV.

The CDR3 sequence: CASTGGASTDTQYF. The DNA for the CDR3 is TGTGCCAGCACGGGGGGGGCTAGCACAGATACGCAGTATTTT. This sequence joins TRBV6-1 and TRBJ2-3; 8 bases fit TRBD2. V shed 7 bases and J 0 bases; nucleotides not matched to a gene: 3. CDR3 length equals 14 residues. Germline values: CDR1 MNHNS, CDR2 SASEGT.

CDR3 region: CASSLASGHGNTIYF. The CDR3 DNA follows: TGTGCCAGCAGCTTAGCGTCGGGACATGGAAACACCATATATTTT. The chain carries TRBV7-8 and TRBJ1-3; D is possibly TRBD1 (6 bases). Germline V gene sequence: CDR1 SGHVS, CDR2 FQNEAQ. The CDR3 has 15 residues. The V gene lost 0 bases and the J gene lost 3 bases, with 9 bases spanning the gap.

The chain recombines TRBV28 with TRBJ1-5; TRBD1 might be the D (6 bases). This CDR3 has 16 residues. The ends were cut back, 10 bases at V and 9 bases at J, with 28 bases in the middle. CDR1 MDHEN and CDR2 SYDVKM come from the germline V gene. The CDR3 loop is CATQFGRRGGRPPQHF. The CDR3 nucleotides are TGTGCCACCCAGTTCGGAAGAAGAGGGGGGCGGCCGCCCCAGCATTTT.

This clone was detected once. V and J are TRBV7-9 and TRBJ1-2, with a tentative D call TRBD1 (6 bases). The germline V gene has CDR1 SEHNR and CDR2 FQNEAQ (reference sequence). V dropped 5 bases and J dropped 5 bases, with 21 bases sitting between them. The CDR3 contains 16 residues. As DNA, the CDR3 is TGTGCCAGCAGCCTCCTACAGGGAGGGTTGGGATATGGCTACACCTTC. Protein product: CASSLLQGGLGYGYTF.

The chain combines TRBV19 with TRBJ2-5; D is possibly TRBD1 or TRBD2 (5 bases each). CDR3 length: 14 residues. Germline CDR1 and CDR2: LNHDA and SQIVND (reference sequence). Deletions cut 5 bases from V and 5 bases from J, with 15 bases between. The CDR3 nucleotides read TGTGCCAGTAGTTTCCGGGGCAGGTGGGAGACCCAGTACTTC. Its protein is CASSFRGRWETQYF.

The sample holds one count of this clone. The gene calls are TRBV21-1 and TRBJ2-1. TRBV21-1 is a listed pseudogene. The CDR3 sequence is 14 residues long. CDR3: CASSNVVGGDEQFF. The DNA of the CDR3 is TGTGCCAGCAGCAATGTGGTGGGCGGTGATGAGCAGTTCTTC.

A single count supports this clone. This chain links TRBV11-2 with TRBJ2-7; D unclear. CDR3 length: 12 amino acids. V lost 3 bases, J lost 5 bases, and 8 bases lay in between. From germline, CDR1 is SGHAT and CDR2 FQNNGV. The CDR3, as DNA: TGTGCCAGCAGCTTGGGTTGGGACGAGCAGTACTTC. This encodes CASSLGWDEQYF.

This clone was detected only once. V gene TRBV6-6 combines with J gene TRBJ2-7, with 7 bases lining up with TRBD2. This CDR3 has 15 residues. Germline CDR1 reads MNHNY; CDR2 reads SVGAGI (reference sequence). Germline trimming cut 6 bases from V and 5 bases from J; bases unmatched to any gene: 13. Here the CDR3 DNA reads TGTGCCAGCAGCCCCCCCTCCGGGGGGAGGGACGAGCAGTACTTC. Amino acid sequence: CASSPPSGGRDEQYF.

The genes are TRBV4-1 and TRBJ2-7, with no clear D. The germline gives CDR1 MGHRA, CDR2 YSYEKL. The CDR3 is made up of 15 amino acids. V was shortened by 2 bases and J by 2 bases, with 13 bases between the two germline ends. The CDR3 spells CASSQPLQRPYEQYF. The CDR3 DNA sequence: TGCGCCAGCAGCCAACCGTTGCAGAGGCCCTACGAGCAGTACTTC.

The CDR3 DNA follows: TGTGCCAGCAGCTCCCGGGGACGGATAACGGCTGAAGCTTTCTTT. Translating gives CASSSRGRITAEAFF. The rearrangement links TRBV13 to TRBJ1-1, with a possible D match to TRBD1 (5 bases). The CDR3 runs 15 residues. Looked up from germline, CDR1 is PRHDT and CDR2 is FYEKMQ (reference sequence). Trimming left V 4 bases short and J 6 bases short, with 18 bases between.

This clone has a handful of counts. The chain uses TRBV7-9 and TRBJ2-7, with 8 bases aligning to TRBD2. With V trimmed by 0 bases and J by 3 bases, 4 bases remained unmatched. Germline CDR1 is SEHNR and CDR2 is FQNEAQ (reference sequence). This CDR3 is 15 amino acids long. The CDR3 DNA reads as TGTGCCAGCAGCTTAGCTTCGGGGGGGTTCTACGAGCAGTACTTC. This sequence encodes CASSLASGGFYEQYF.

The chain links TRBV4-3 to TRBJ2-5; TRBD2 matches at 14 bases. Germline CDR1 LGHNA, CDR2 YSLEER. The CDR3 length is 17 residues. V trimming: 1 base; J trimming: 11 bases; junction bases outside the gene matches: 12. The CDR3 DNA reads as TGCGCCAGCAGCCAAGGACTAGCGGGGGGGCCGAGGGGGGAGCAGTACTTC. Protein: CASSQGLAGGPRGEQYF.

The V gene is TRBV7-2, the J gene TRBJ1-2; TRBD1 aligns across 7 bases. Trimming took 3 bases from V and 4 from J; bases not matched to a gene: 5. This CDR3 comprises 14 residues. CDR1 is SGHTA and CDR2 is FQGNSA in the germline V gene. This CDR3 reads CASSFYRGSYGYTF. The CDR3 nucleotides read TGTGCCAGCAGCTTTTACAGGGGAAGCTATGGCTACACCTTC.

This clone came up a few times. The chain is built from TRBV19 and TRBJ1-1; TRBD1 matches 8 bases. CDR1 is LNHDA and CDR2 is SQIVND in the germline V gene (reference sequence). This CDR3 contains 14 residues. The V segment lost 1 base and the J segment 6 bases; nucleotides outside the gene matches: 4. In DNA, the CDR3 is TGTGCCAGTAGTATAGTGGTACAGGGGGCTGAAGCTTTCTTT. Protein: CASSIVVQGAEAFF.

The rearrangement uses TRBV7-7 and TRBJ1-3; 7 bases fit TRBD1. This CDR3 has 15 residues. CDR1 and CDR2 from the germline V gene are SSHAT and FNYEAQ (reference sequence). V shed 4 bases and J 0 bases; nucleotides not matched to a gene: 3. As DNA, the CDR3 is TGTGCCAGCAGCTCAGGACAGGACTCTGGAAACACCATATATTTT. Its translation: CASSSGQDSGNTIYF.

This chain uses TRBV7-2 with TRBJ2-2, with 9 bases lining up with TRBD2. In germline, CDR1 is SGHTA, CDR2 FQGNSA. This CDR3 comprises 17 residues. V dropped 1 base and J dropped 3; count of bases not matched to a gene: 6. The CDR3 sequence is CASSLVGLAGYTGELFF. CDR3 coding DNA: TGTGCCAGCAGCTTAGTGGGGCTAGCGGGGTACACCGGGGAGCTGTTTTTT.